These 7 T cell receptor beta chains originate from one sample sequenced in a study of blood T cell repertoires in COVID-19. Method: immunoSEQ multiplex PCR; TCRdb's copy keeps in-frame clones and lacks some. The sample contains about 410,000 clones, about 89% of which appear only once. The specimen was peripheral blood. The receptors come from a woman aged 40 to 50 with COVID-19, enrolled during active disease.

V and J are TRBV27 and TRBJ2-7, with 11 bases lining up with TRBD1. In germline, CDR1 is MNHEY, CDR2 SMNVEV (reference sequence). There are 15 residues in the CDR3. V lost 4 bases and J lost 3; bases outside the gene matches: 5. CDR3 protein: CASSSPGQGDYEQYF. As DNA, the CDR3 is TGTGCCAGCAGTTCCCCGGGACAGGGGGACTACGAGCAGTACTTC.

V is TRBV10-3 and J is TRBJ2-7; 8 positions match TRBD1. V lost 4 bases to trimming and J lost 5 bases; unmatched junction nucleotides: 4. CDR3 size: 13 residues. The germline gives CDR1 ENHRY, CDR2 SYGVKD. CDR3 loop: CAISVSGGHEQYF. The CDR3 bases are TGTGCCATCAGTGTTTCAGGGGGCCACGAGCAGTACTTC.

This sequence joins TRBV7-2 and TRBJ2-2; TRBD2 aligns across 7 bases. Trimming took 5 bases from V and 5 from J; bases not matched to a gene: 14. Germline CDR1 and CDR2: SGHTA and FQGNSA. The CDR3 loop spans 17 amino acids. The CDR3 coding sequence is TGTGCCAGCAGCCCCTGGGGGGGACTTGGACTTACCGGGGAGCTGTTTTTT. Translated: CASSPWGGLGLTGELFF.

The rearrangement links TRBV24-1 to TRBJ2-1; D is unresolved. Germline CDR1 reads KGHDR; CDR2 reads SFDVKD. CDR3 length equals 17 residues. V was pared by 3 bases and J by 0 bases, with 14 bases between. DNA of the CDR3: TGTGCCACCAGTGATGCCTCCGGAGAGAGCTCCTACAATGAGCAGTTCTTC. It translates to CATSDASGESSYNEQFF.

J is TRBJ1-1 and V is TRBV5-1, with TRBD1 identical over 7 bases. Looked up from germline, CDR1 is SGHRS and CDR2 is YFSETQ. This CDR3 region has 16 residues. J gave up 0 bases and V 0 bases, and 5 bases lay outside the gene matches. The DNA for the CDR3 is TGCGCCAGCAGCTTGGGTACCGGGACAGTGAACACTGAAGCTTTCTTT. This encodes CASSLGTGTVNTEAFF.

This clone was counted ten times or more. The chain carries TRBV5-6 and TRBJ1-6; D is possibly TRBD1 (5 bases). The CDR3 is 13 amino acids. Trimming pared 4 bases from V and 9 bases from J, leaving 11 bases between. From germline, CDR1 is SGHDT and CDR2 YYEEEE. CDR3 DNA sequence: TGTGCCAGCAGCCGTACAGGTCCTTCACCCCTCCACTTT. It encodes CASSRTGPSPLHF.

The chain has TRBV30 and TRBJ1-5, with D uncertain. V shed 2 bases and J shed 6 bases, with 11 bases lying between them. Germline CDR1 reads GTSNPN; CDR2 reads SVGIG (reference sequence). The CDR3 covers 13 residues. The CDR3 protein is CAWSREAGQPQHF. The CDR3 bases are TGTGCCTGGAGTAGGGAAGCGGGTCAGCCCCAGCATTTT. The variable domain in full, completed from reference TRBV30 and TRBJ1-5, reads SQTIHQWPATLVQPVGSPLSLECTVEGTSNPNLYWYRQAAGRGLQLLFYSVGIGQISSEVPQNLSASRPQDRQFILSSKKLLLSDSGFYLCAWSREAGQPQHFGDGTRLSIL.